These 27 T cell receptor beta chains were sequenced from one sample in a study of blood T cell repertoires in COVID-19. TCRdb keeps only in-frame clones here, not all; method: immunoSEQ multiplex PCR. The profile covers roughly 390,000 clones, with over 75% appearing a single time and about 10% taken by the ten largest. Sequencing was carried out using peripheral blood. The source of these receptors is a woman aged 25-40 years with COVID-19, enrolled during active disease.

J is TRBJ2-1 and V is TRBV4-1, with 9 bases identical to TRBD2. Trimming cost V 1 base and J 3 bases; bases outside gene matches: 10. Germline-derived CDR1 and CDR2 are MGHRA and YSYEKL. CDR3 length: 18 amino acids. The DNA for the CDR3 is TGCGCCAGCAGCCAAGGTGAACGGCGGGGGGGCGTCTACAATGAGCAGTTCTTC. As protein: CASSQGERRGGVYNEQFF.

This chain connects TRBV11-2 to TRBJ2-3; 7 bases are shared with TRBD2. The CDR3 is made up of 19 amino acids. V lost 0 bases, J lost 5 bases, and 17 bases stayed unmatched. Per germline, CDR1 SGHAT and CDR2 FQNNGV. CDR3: CASSLDWPPSEKREDTQYF. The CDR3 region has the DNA TGTGCCAGCAGCTTAGATTGGCCCCCAAGCGAAAAGCGGGAAGATACGCAGTATTTT.

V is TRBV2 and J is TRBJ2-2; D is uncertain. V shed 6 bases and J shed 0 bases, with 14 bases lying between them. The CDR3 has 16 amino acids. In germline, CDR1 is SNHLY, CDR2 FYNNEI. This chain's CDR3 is CASRMEARPNTGELFF. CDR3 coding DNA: TGTGCCAGCAGAATGGAAGCGCGACCGAACACCGGGGAGCTGTTTTTT. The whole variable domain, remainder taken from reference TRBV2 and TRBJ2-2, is EPEVTQTPSHQVTQMGQEVILRCVPISNHLYFYWYRQILGQKVEFLVSFYNNEISEKSEIFDDQFSVERPDGSNFTLKIRSTKLEDSAMYFCASRMEARPNTGELFFGEGSRLTVL.

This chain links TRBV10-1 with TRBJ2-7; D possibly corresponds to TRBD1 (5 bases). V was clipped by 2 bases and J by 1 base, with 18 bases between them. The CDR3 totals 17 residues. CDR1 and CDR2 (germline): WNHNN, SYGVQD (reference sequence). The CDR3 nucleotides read TGCGCCAGCAGTGAGGAGGTAGGGGTAACGAGGTCCTACGAGCAGTACTTC. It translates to CASSEEVGVTRSYEQYF.

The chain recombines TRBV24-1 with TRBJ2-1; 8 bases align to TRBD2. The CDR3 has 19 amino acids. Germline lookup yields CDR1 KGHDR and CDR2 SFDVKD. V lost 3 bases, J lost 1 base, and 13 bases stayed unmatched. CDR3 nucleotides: TGTGCCACCAGTGATCCTGGACGGAAAGCGGGAGAGTCCTACAATGAGCAGTTCTTC. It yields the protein CATSDPGRKAGESYNEQFF.

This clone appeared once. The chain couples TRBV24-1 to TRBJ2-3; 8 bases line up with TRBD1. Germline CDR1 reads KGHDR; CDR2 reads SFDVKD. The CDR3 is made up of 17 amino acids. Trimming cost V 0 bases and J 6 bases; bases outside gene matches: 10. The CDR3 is CATSDLEPGQGPDTQYF. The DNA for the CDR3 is TGTGCCACCAGTGATTTGGAGCCCGGACAGGGTCCGGATACGCAGTATTTT.

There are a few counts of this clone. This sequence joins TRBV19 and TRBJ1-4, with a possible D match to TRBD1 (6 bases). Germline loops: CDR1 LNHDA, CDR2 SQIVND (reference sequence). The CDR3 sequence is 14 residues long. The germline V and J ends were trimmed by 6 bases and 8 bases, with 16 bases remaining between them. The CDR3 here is CASRGQGHREKLFF. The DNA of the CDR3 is TGTGCCAGTAGAGGGCAGGGGCATAGGGAAAAACTGTTTTTT.

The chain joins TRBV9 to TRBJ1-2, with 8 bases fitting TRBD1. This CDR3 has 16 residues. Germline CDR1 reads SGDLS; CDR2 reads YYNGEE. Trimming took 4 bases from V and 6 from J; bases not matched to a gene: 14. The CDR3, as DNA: TGTGCCAGCAGCCAACAGGCAGGGGGCTGGATAGATGGCTACACCTTC. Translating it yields CASSQQAGGWIDGYTF.

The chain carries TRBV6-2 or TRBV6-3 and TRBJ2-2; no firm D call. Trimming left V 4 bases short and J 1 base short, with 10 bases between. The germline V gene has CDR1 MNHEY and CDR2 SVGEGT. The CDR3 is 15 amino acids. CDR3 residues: CASSLNSMNTGELFF. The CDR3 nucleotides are TGTGCCAGCAGTTTGAACAGCATGAACACCGGGGAGCTGTTTTTT.

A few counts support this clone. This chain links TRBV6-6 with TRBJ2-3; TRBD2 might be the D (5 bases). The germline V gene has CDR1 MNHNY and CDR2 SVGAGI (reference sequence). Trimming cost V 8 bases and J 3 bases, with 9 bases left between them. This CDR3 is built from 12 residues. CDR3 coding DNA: TGTGCCAGCGTCCGGGGAACAGATACGCAGTATTTT. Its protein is CASVRGTDTQYF.

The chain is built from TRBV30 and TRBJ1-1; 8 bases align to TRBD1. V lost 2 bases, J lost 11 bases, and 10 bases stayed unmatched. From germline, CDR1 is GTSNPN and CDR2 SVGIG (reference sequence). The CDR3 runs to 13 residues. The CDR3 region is CAWSTQGAVAAFF. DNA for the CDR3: TGTGCCTGGAGTACGCAGGGGGCAGTGGCGGCTTTCTTT.

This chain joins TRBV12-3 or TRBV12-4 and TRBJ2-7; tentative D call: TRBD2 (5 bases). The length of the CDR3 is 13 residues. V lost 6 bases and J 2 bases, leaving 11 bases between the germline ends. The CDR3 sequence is CASRSSGTYEQYF. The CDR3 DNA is TGTGCCAGCAGATCCTCCGGGACCTACGAGCAGTACTTC.

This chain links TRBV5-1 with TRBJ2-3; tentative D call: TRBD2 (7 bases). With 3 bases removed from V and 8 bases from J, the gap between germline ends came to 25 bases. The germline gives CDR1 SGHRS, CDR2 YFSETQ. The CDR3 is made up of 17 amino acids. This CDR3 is CASSSLDSGTLQGTQYF. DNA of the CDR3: TGCGCCAGCAGCTCTCTGGACAGCGGGACCCTTCAAGGTACGCAGTATTTT.

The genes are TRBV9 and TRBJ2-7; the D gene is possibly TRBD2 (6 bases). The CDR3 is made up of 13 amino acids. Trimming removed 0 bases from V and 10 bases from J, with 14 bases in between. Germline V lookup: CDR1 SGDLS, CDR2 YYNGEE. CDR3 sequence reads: CASSVGRDQPQYF. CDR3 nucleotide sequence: TGTGCCAGCAGCGTAGGGAGGGACCAACCCCAGTACTTC.

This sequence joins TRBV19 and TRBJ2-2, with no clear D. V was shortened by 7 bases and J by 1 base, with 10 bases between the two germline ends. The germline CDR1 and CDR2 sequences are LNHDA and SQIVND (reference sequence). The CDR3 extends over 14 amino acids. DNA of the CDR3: TGTGCCAGTACGCATACCGGGAACACCGGGGAGCTGTTTTTT. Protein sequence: CASTHTGNTGELFF.

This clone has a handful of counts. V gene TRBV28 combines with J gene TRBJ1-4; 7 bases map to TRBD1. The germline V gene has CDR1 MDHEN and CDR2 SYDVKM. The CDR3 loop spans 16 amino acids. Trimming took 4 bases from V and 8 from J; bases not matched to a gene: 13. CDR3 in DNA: TGTGCCAGCAGTTCCGGGACAGTGGGTTTCCGAGAAAAACTGTTTTTT. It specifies CASSSGTVGFREKLFF.

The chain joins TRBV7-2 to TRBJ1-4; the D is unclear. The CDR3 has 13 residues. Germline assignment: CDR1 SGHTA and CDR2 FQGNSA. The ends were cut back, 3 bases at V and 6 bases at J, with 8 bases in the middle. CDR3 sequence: CASSFRNDEKLFF. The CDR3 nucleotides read TGTGCCAGCAGCTTCAGGAACGATGAAAAACTGTTTTTT.

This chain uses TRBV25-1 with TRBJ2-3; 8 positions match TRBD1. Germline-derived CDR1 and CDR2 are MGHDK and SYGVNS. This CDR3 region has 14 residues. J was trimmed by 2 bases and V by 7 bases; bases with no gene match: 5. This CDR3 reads CASTKTGVTDTQYF. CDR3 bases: TGTGCCAGCACTAAGACAGGGGTCACAGATACGCAGTATTTT.

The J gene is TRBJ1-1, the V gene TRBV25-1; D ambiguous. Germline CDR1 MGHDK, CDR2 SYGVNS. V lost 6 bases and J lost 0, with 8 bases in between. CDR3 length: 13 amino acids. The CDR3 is CASRLQLNTEAFF. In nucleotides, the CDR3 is TGTGCCAGCAGACTTCAATTGAACACTGAAGCTTTCTTT.

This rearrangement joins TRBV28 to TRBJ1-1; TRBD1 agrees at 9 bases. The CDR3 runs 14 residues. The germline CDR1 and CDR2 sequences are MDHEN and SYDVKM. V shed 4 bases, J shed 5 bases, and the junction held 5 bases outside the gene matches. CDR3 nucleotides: TGTGCCAGCAGTTCCCCGGGACAGGGTACTGAAGCTTTCTTT. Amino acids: CASSSPGQGTEAFF.

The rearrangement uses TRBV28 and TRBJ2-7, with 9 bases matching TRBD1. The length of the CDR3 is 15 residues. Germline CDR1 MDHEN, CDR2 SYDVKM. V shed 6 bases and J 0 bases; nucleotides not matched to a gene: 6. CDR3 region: CASSPTGGGSYEQYF. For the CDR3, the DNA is TGTGCCAGCAGCCCGACAGGGGGAGGCTCCTACGAGCAGTACTTC.

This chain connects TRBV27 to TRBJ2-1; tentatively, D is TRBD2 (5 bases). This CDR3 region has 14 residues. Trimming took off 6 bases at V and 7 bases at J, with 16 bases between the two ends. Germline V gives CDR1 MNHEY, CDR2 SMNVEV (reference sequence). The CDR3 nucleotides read TGTGCCAGCAGGTTAAGACCAGGAGGTAATGAGCAGTTCTTC. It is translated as CASRLRPGGNEQFF.

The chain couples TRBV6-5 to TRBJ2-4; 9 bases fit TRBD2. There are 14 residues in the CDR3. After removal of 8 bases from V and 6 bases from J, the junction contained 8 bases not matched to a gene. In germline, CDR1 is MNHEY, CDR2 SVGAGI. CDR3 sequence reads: CASVAGGGVNIQYF. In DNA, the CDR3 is TGTGCCAGCGTTGCGGGAGGGGGGGTAAACATTCAGTACTTC.

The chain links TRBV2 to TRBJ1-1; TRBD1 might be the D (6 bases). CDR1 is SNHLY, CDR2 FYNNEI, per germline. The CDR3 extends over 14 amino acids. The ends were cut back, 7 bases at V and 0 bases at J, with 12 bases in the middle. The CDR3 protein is CASTDRTMNTEAFF. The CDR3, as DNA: TGTGCCAGCACCGACAGGACGATGAACACTGAAGCTTTCTTT.

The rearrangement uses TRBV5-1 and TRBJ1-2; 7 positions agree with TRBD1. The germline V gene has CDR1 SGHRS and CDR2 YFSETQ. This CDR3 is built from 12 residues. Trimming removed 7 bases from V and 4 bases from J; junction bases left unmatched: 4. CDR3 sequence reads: CASARDSYGYTF. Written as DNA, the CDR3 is TGCGCCAGCGCTCGGGACAGCTATGGCTACACCTTC.

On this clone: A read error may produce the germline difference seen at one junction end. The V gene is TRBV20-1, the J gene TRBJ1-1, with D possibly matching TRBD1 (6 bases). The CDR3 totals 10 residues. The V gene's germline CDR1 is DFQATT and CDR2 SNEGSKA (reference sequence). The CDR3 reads CSAAGTLKLF. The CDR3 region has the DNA TGCAGTGCTGCCGGGACATTAAAACTCTTT.

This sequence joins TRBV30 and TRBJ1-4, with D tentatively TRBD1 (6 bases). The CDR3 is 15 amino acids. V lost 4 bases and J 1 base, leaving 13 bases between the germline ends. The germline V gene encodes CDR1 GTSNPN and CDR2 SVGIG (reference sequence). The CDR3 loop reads CAWMGKTGTNEKLFF. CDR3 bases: TGTGCCTGGATGGGAAAGACAGGAACTAATGAAAAACTGTTTTTT.